Each of the 27 T cell receptor beta chains below was sequenced from the same sample in a study of blood T cell dynamics during melanoma immunotherapy. Libraries were prepared by immunoSEQ multiplex PCR; TCRdb keeps only in-frame clonotypes and omits some of them. The table includes about 8,500 clones, about four fifths detected once. Time point specified: pre-treatment baseline. The sequenced sample was blood, obtained from a patient treated with checkpoint blockade. Receptors were obtained from a human donor with melanoma.

The CDR3 protein is CASSSSGGYNEQFF. The CDR3 bases are TGTGCCAGCAGCTCGAGCGGGGGCTACAATGAGCAGTTCTTC. The chain combines TRBV5-6 with TRBJ2-1; 8 nucleotides match TRBD2. This CDR3 contains 14 residues. J gave up 3 bases and V 3 bases, and 2 bases lay outside the gene matches. Per the germline V gene, CDR1 is SGHDT and CDR2 is YYEEEE.

The chain links TRBV9 to TRBJ2-5; maybe TRBD1 (5 bases). Per the germline V gene, CDR1 is SGDLS and CDR2 is YYNGEE. CDR3 length equals 15 residues. Trimming took off 0 bases at V and 0 bases at J, with 9 bases between the two ends. The CDR3 DNA is TGTGCCAGCAGCGTAGGGGGCGGCAACCAAGAGACCCAGTACTTC. It is translated as CASSVGGGNQETQYF.

The chain uses TRBV6-5 and TRBJ1-5; D remains unclear. The V gene's germline CDR1 is MNHEY and CDR2 SVGAGI. Deletions cut 4 bases from V and 0 bases from J, with 10 bases between. The CDR3 runs to 15 residues. DNA for the CDR3: TGTGCCAGCAGTTTAAGGGCGGATAGCAATCAGCCCCAGCATTTT. Its protein is CASSLRADSNQPQHF.

The chain links TRBV7-8 to TRBJ2-7; TRBD1 agrees at 7 bases. Germline values: CDR1 SGHVS, CDR2 FQNEAQ. The CDR3 spans 14 residues. V was pared by 5 bases and J by 0 bases, with 4 bases of the junction left unmatched. CDR3 nucleotides: TGTGCCAGCAGCACGGACAGGAGCTCCTACGAGCAGTACTTC. Translating gives CASSTDRSSYEQYF.

This chain links TRBV20-1 with TRBJ2-4; D uncertain. The CDR3 runs 11 residues. Deletions cut 8 bases from V and 3 bases from J, with 8 bases between. CDR1 and CDR2 from the germline V gene are DFQATT and SNEGSKA (reference sequence). Here the CDR3 reads CSTPDKNIQYF. The CDR3 nucleotides are TGCAGTACACCCGACAAAAACATTCAGTACTTC.

V is TRBV5-6 and J is TRBJ2-7, with D perhaps matching TRBD2 (6 bases). The V gene lost 5 bases and the J gene lost 4 bases, with 19 bases spanning the gap. The CDR3 has 15 residues. In germline, CDR1 is SGHDT, CDR2 YYEEEE. DNA for the CDR3: TGTGCCAGCAGTCGTGGCGGGATGTTGGTTTACGAGCAGTACTTC. Its translation is CASSRGGMLVYEQYF.

The chain joins TRBV6-6 to TRBJ2-5; TRBD1 matches at 7 bases. The junction had 11 bases not matched to a gene; V was cut back by 5 bases and J by 5 bases. Looked up from germline, CDR1 is MNHNY and CDR2 is SVGAGI (reference sequence). The CDR3 has 15 amino acids. The CDR3 reads CASSTPPPQGETQYF. In nucleotides, the CDR3 is TGTGCCAGCAGTACCCCCCCACCACAGGGGGAGACCCAGTACTTC.

The chain recombines TRBV25-1 with TRBJ2-1, with TRBD2 matching 8 bases. V was pared by 5 bases and J by 6 bases, with 6 bases of the junction left unmatched. Germline CDR1 and CDR2: MGHDK and SYGVNS. There are 14 residues in the CDR3. The chain's CDR3 is CASSIAGPGNEQFF. The CDR3 nucleotides are TGTGCCAGCAGTATAGCGGGACCGGGCAATGAGCAGTTCTTC.

The V and J genes are TRBV5-1 and TRBJ2-5, with D unclear. Trimming cost V 0 bases and J 2 bases, with 8 bases left between them. Germline-derived CDR1 and CDR2 are SGHRS and YFSETQ. The CDR3 sequence is 14 residues long. The chain's CDR3 is CASSLALGQETQYF. The DNA for the CDR3 is TGCGCCAGCAGCTTGGCCCTGGGACAAGAGACCCAGTACTTC.

The chain employs TRBV2 and TRBJ2-5, with D maybe TRBD2 (7 bases). The germline V gene has CDR1 SNHLY and CDR2 FYNNEI. V dropped 5 bases and J dropped 2 bases, with 12 bases sitting between them. This CDR3 has 14 residues. This CDR3 reads CASSPGGTQETQYF. CDR3 DNA: TGTGCCAGCAGTCCCGGGGGGACACAAGAGACCCAGTACTTC. Full variable domain (remainder filled in from reference TRBV2 and TRBJ2-5): EPEVTQTPSHQVTQMGQEVILRCVPISNHLYFYWYRQILGQKVEFLVSFYNNEISEKSEIFDDQFSVERPDGSNFTLKIRSTKLEDSAMYFCASSPGGTQETQYFGPGTRLLVL.

The V call is TRBV5-6, the J call TRBJ1-3, with TRBD1 matching 7 bases. CDR1 and CDR2 (germline): SGHDT, YYEEEE. The CDR3 is 15 amino acids. The V segment lost 7 bases and the J segment 3 bases; nucleotides outside the gene matches: 10. This CDR3 is CASRPQGGGGNTIYF. CDR3 nucleotides: TGTGCCAGCCGCCCTCAAGGGGGCGGTGGAAACACCATATATTTT.

This chain links TRBV11-3 with TRBJ2-3, with no clear D. With 1 base removed from V and 4 bases from J, the gap between germline ends came to 9 bases. The CDR3 spans 14 residues. CDR1 is SGHNT, CDR2 YENEEA, per germline. The CDR3 loop reads CASSLVSSADTQYF. The CDR3 coding sequence is TGTGCCAGCAGCTTAGTCTCAAGTGCAGATACGCAGTATTTT.

V gene TRBV19 combines with J gene TRBJ1-1, with D hard to call. V shed 4 bases and J shed 2 bases, with 8 bases lying between them. This CDR3 is 13 amino acids long. Germline V gene sequence: CDR1 LNHDA, CDR2 SQIVND (reference sequence). The CDR3, as DNA: TGTGCCAGTAGTACCACGGCTAACACTGAAGCTTTCTTT. Protein product: CASSTTANTEAFF.

This rearrangement joins TRBV7-9 to TRBJ2-3; no clear D gene. The length of the CDR3 is 12 residues. V lost 0 bases to trimming and J lost 4 bases, with 2 bases between them. In germline, CDR1 is SEHNR, CDR2 FQNEAQ (reference sequence). CDR3 nucleotides: TGTGCCAGCAGCTTAGCAGCAGATACGCAGTATTTT. Protein sequence: CASSLAADTQYF. The whole variable domain, filled in from reference TRBV7-9 and TRBJ2-3, reads DTGVSQNPRHKITKRGQNVTFRCDPISEHNRLYWYRQTLGQGPEFLTYFQNEAQLEKSRLLSDRFSAERPKGSFSTLEIQRTEQGDSAMYLCASSLAADTQYFGPGTRLTVL.

V is TRBV27 and J is TRBJ2-7; TRBD2 matches 9 bases. This CDR3 is built from 18 residues. Germline V CDR1 and CDR2: MNHEY, SMNVEV (reference sequence). With V trimmed by 7 bases and J by 0 bases, 16 bases remained unmatched. DNA of the CDR3: TGTGCCAGCACCCCTCGGATAGCGGGGGACCATAGCTCCTACGAGCAGTACTTC. Translated: CASTPRIAGDHSSYEQYF.

In the case of this clone: One end of the junction does not line up with germline, which may come from a read error. The chain joins TRBV27 to TRBJ1-6; possible D gene TRBD1, 5 bases. Germline V lookup: CDR1 MNHEY, CDR2 SMNVEV (reference sequence). The CDR3 sequence is 12 residues long. In nucleotides, the CDR3 is TGTGCCAGCAGGGGCGGGGGTTCATCCCTCCACTTT. Protein sequence: CASRGGGSSLHF.

This clone was seen once. The gene calls are TRBV4-1 and TRBJ1-4; weak D call: TRBD1 (5 bases). Trimming shortened V by 4 bases and J by 3 bases, and 12 bases separated the two germline ends. CDR1 MGHRA and CDR2 YSYEKL come from the germline V gene. This CDR3 contains 15 residues. CDR3 loop: CASSLETAANEKLFF. CDR3 nucleotides: TGCGCCAGCAGCCTCGAGACAGCGGCTAATGAAAAACTGTTTTTT.

The J gene is TRBJ2-7, the V gene TRBV28; 8 bases agree with TRBD1. With V trimmed by 5 bases and J by 6 bases, 6 bases remained unmatched. CDR3 length equals 13 residues. CDR1 and CDR2 (germline): MDHEN, SYDVKM. Written as DNA, the CDR3 is TGTGCCAGCAGTCTCGCAACAGGGGGCGAGCAGTACTTC. This encodes CASSLATGGEQYF.

The chain uses TRBV5-1 and TRBJ2-7; 7 bases align to TRBD1. V lost 4 bases and J lost 4; bases outside the gene matches: 11. The CDR3 is made up of 15 amino acids. Germline CDR1 reads SGHRS; CDR2 reads YFSETQ. CDR3 region: CASSILTGSLYEQYF. Written as DNA, the CDR3 is TGCGCCAGCAGCATTTTGACAGGGTCGTTATACGAGCAGTACTTC.

The chain recombines TRBV28 with TRBJ1-2; unclear D gene. V was trimmed by 8 bases and J by 6 bases, leaving 19 bases between them. The CDR3 is 14 residues long. Germline lookup yields CDR1 MDHEN and CDR2 SYDVKM. CDR3 DNA sequence: TGTGCCAGCTCACCTGGTAAGGAGGTCGATGGCTACACCTTC. Amino acids: CASSPGKEVDGYTF.

The V gene is TRBV5-6, the J gene TRBJ2-5, with 14 positions matching TRBD2. This CDR3 has 16 residues. V lost 2 bases to trimming and J lost 2 bases; unmatched junction nucleotides: 2. Germline assignment: CDR1 SGHDT and CDR2 YYEEEE. The CDR3: CASSFGLAGGQETQYF. The DNA of the CDR3 is TGTGCCAGCAGCTTTGGACTAGCGGGAGGACAAGAGACCCAGTACTTC.

This clone was counted between two and nine times. The chain combines TRBV30 with TRBJ1-2; D not resolved. Trimming stripped 2 bases from V and 8 bases from J, with 12 bases between. This CDR3 contains 12 residues. Germline assignment: CDR1 GTSNPN and CDR2 SVGIG (reference sequence). This chain's CDR3 is CAWSMDRRGYTF. CDR3 sequence (DNA): TGTGCCTGGAGTATGGACCGCCGAGGCTACACCTTC.

The chain links TRBV5-1 to TRBJ1-2; D ambiguous. The CDR3 loop spans 15 amino acids. Germline values: CDR1 SGHRS, CDR2 YFSETQ. Deletions cut 0 bases from V and 3 bases from J, with 12 bases between. CDR3 DNA sequence: TGCGCCAGCAGCTTGGAGGTCGGATCTTACTATGGCTACACCTTC. Protein product: CASSLEVGSYYGYTF.

The V call is TRBV30, the J call TRBJ1-1; perhaps TRBD1 as D (6 bases). Germline V gives CDR1 GTSNPN, CDR2 SVGIG (reference sequence). Trimming took 1 base from V and 10 from J, leaving 25 bases between them. The CDR3 contains 16 residues. The DNA of the CDR3 is TGTGCCTGGAGTGCATCCGGACAGACTAGGCTTAGCGGAGCTTTCTTT. Translation gives CAWSASGQTRLSGAFF.

The genes are TRBV9 and TRBJ2-3; 7 bases align to TRBD2. The CDR3 length is 16 residues. Trimming at V came to 0 bases and at J to 5 bases, leaving 9 bases not matched to a gene. In germline, CDR1 is SGDLS, CDR2 YYNGEE. The CDR3 reads CASSVVPAGTQDTQYF. Here the CDR3 DNA reads TGTGCCAGCAGCGTAGTTCCAGCGGGGACTCAAGATACGCAGTATTTT.

The chain joins TRBV7-9 to TRBJ1-1, with 10 bases fitting TRBD1. With V trimmed by 4 bases and J by 1 base, 3 bases remained unmatched. The CDR3 contains 15 residues. CDR1 is SEHNR, CDR2 FQNEAQ, per germline (reference sequence). The CDR3 DNA is TGTGCCAGCAGCTCCTGGGACAGGGGGAACACTGAAGCTTTCTTT. It translates to CASSSWDRGNTEAFF.

V gene TRBV9 combines with J gene TRBJ2-5; D possibly uses TRBD1 or TRBD2 (5 bases each). Germline V gene sequence: CDR1 SGDLS, CDR2 YYNGEE. With 4 bases removed from V and 9 bases from J, the gap between germline ends came to 19 bases. The CDR3 length is 14 residues. CDR3 sequence (DNA): TGTGCCAGCAGCCCCCGGACCGAGCTGGGGGCCCAGTACTTC. Translating it yields CASSPRTELGAQYF.